This T cell receptor beta chain was recovered during a study of neoadjuvant anti-PD-1 for oral cavity cancer. Overall study context: Before surgery, most patients got three to four biweekly 3 mg/kg nivolumab doses. Non-progressing patients received a fourth nivolumab dose near day 43, then surgery on days 50-56.

Here immunoSEQ multiplex PCR was the method, and the copy in TCRdb shows in-frame clones only, minus some. The sample consists of fewer than 90,000 clones, approximately 81% of them appearing once. Findings and limits, study-wide: Higher pretreatment Treg/Th17 ratios tracked higher pretreatment blood clonality. Only three patients per response group were TCR-analyzed; validation needed.

On this clone: Antigen specificity is unknown.

The time point: after neoadjuvant nivolumab, at surgical resection. Germline V gives CDR1 SGDLS, CDR2 YYNGEE. CDR3 size: 15 residues. V shed 4 bases, J shed 4 bases, and the junction held 6 bases outside the gene matches. The specimen was PBMCs, collected after nivolumab (anti-PD-1) treatment. The rearrangement links TRBV9 to TRBJ2-1; 9 nucleotides line up with TRBD1. The clonotype originates from a person aged 35-79 years with oral cavity squamous cell carcinoma. The CDR3 DNA sequence: TGTGCCAGCAGCCCGGGACAGGGTAGGTACAATGAGCAGTTCTTC. This translates into CASSPGQGRYNEQFF.